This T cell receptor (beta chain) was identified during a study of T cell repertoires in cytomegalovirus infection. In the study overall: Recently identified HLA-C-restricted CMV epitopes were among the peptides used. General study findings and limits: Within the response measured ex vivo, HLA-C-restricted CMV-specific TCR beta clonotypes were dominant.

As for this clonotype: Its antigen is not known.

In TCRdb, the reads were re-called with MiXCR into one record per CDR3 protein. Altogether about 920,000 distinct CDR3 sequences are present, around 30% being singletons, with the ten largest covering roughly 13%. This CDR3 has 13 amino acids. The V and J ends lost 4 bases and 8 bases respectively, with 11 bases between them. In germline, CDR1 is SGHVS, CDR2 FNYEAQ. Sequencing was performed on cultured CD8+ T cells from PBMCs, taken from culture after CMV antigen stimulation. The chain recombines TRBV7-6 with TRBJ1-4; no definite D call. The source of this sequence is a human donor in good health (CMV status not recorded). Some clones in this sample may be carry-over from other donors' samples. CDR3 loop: CASSSDWREKLFF. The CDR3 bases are TGTGCCAGCAGCTCGGATTGGCGGGAAAAACTGTTTTTT.